Included here is one T cell receptor beta chain sequence, with context. Other nucleotide sequences from this sample produce the same CDR3. The sample belongs to a study of cytomegalovirus exposure and HLA in healthy donors. Use of 60 Vbeta and 13 Jbeta primers characterized the PCR. The repertoire was sequenced with immunoSEQ multiplex PCR; TCRdb's copy has only in-frame clones and lacks some. The repertoire holds about 150,000 clones, with approximately 87% as singletons. Sequenced: PBMCs. The clonotype was recovered from a woman aged 25 to 39 in good health and CMV-seronegative.

In DNA form, the CDR3 reads TGTGCCAGCTCACCAGGGGGGAACTATGGCTACACCTTC. Translated: CASSPGGNYGYTF. The chain combines TRBV18 with TRBJ1-2, with D possibly TRBD1 on 5 matching bases. Germline CDR1 KGHSH, CDR2 LQKENI. The V and J ends lost 2 bases and 2 bases respectively, with 6 bases between them. CDR3 length: 13 residues. Full variable domain (outside the CDR3, taken from reference TRBV18 and TRBJ1-2): NAGVMQNPRHLVRRRGQEARLRCSPMKGHSHVYWYRQLPEEGLKFMVYLQKENIIDESGMPKERFSAEFPKEGPSILRIQQVVRGDSAAYFCASSPGGNYGYTFGSGTRLTVV.